The clone carrying this T cell receptor (beta chain) has only a few counts. RNA transcripts were the template for amplifying TCR beta CDR3 regions. First-round RT-PCR of the TCR CDR3 relied on the HTBI primer set. One entry per CDR3 protein, called by TCRdb with MiXCR from the multiplex PCR reads. The sample contains some 560,000 distinct CDR3 sequences, 14% of which appear only once. This entry is derived from a study of T cells in Graves' hyperthyroidism and ophthalmopathy. The CDR3 has 17 residues. The V and J ends lost 6 bases and 0 bases, in that order; junction bases with no gene match: 8. CDR1 is MNHEY and CDR2 is SMNVEV in the germline V gene (reference sequence).

The chain links TRBV27 to TRBJ2-3; 11 bases are a match to TRBD2. Specimen: blood. This receptor was taken from a woman in her thirties or forties with Graves' hyperthyroidism. Here the CDR3 DNA reads TGTGCCAGCAGCGGTGGGGGACTAGCGGCTAGCACAGATACGCAGTATTTT. Translating it yields CASSGGGLAASTDTQYF.